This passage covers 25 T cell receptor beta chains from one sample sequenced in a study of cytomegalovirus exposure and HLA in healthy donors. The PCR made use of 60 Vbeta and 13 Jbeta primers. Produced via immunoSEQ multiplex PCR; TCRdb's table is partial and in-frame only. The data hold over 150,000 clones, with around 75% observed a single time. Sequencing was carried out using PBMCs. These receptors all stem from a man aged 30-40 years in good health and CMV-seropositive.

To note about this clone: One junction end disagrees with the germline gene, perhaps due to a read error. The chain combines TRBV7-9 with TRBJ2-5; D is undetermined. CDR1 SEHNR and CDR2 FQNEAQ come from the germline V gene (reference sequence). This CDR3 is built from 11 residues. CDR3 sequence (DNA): TGTTCCAGCAGCTTGGGCGAGACCCAGTACTTC. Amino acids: CSSSLGETQYF.

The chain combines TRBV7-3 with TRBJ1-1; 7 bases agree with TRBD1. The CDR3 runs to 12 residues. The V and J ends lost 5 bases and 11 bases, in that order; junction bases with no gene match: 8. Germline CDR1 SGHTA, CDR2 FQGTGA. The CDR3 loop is CASSPRTGTAFF. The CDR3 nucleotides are TGTGCCAGCAGCCCCCGGACAGGAACGGCTTTCTTT. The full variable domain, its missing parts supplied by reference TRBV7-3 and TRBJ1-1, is GAGVSQTPSNKVTEKGKYVELRCDPISGHTALYWYRQSLGQGPEFLIYFQGTGAADDSGLPNDRFFAVRPEGSVSTLKIQRTERGDSAVYLCASSPRTGTAFFGQGTRLTVV.

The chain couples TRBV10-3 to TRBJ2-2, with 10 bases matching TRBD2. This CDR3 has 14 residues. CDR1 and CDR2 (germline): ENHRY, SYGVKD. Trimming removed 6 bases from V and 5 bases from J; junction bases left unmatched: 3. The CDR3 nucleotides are TGTGCCATCAGCGGGACTAGCGTAACCGGGGAGCTGTTTTTT. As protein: CAISGTSVTGELFF.

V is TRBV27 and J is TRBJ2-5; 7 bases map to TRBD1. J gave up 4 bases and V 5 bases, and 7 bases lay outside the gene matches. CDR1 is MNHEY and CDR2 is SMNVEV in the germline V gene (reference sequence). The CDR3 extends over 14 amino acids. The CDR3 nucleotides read TGTGCCAGCAGTCCCCGTAGGGGGCGAGAGACCCAGTACTTC. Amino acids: CASSPRRGRETQYF.

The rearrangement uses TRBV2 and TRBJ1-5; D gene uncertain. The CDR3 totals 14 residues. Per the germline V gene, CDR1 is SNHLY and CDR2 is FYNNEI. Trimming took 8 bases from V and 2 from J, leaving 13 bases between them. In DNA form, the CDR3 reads TGTGCCAGCGTGAGGGATGTCGGCAATCAGCCCCAGCATTTT. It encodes CASVRDVGNQPQHF.

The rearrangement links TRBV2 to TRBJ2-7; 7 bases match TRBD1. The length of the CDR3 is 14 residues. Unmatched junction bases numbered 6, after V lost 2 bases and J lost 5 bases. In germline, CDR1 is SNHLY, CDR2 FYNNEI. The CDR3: CASSESGTVNEQYF. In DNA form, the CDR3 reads TGTGCCAGCAGTGAATCGGGGACAGTTAACGAGCAGTACTTC.

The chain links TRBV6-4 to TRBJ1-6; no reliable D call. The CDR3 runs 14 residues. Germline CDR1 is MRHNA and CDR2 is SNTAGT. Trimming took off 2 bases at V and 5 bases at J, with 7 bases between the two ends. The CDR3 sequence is CASSDGQNNSPLHF. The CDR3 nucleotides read TGTGCCAGCAGTGACGGCCAGAATAATTCACCCCTCCACTTT.

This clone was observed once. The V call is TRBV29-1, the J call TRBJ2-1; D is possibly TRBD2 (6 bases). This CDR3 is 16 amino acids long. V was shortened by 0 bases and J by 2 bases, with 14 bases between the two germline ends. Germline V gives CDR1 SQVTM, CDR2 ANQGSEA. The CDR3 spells CSVEDPGQRAYNEQFF. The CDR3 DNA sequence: TGCAGCGTTGAAGATCCGGGCCAGCGGGCCTACAATGAGCAGTTCTTC.

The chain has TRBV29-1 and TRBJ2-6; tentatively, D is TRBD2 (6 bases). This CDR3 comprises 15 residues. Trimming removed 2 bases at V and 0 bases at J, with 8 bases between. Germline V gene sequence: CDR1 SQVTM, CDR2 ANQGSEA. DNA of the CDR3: TGCAGCGTTGAATCAGCGGGCTCTGGGGCCAACGTCCTGACTTTC. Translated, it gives CSVESAGSGANVLTF.

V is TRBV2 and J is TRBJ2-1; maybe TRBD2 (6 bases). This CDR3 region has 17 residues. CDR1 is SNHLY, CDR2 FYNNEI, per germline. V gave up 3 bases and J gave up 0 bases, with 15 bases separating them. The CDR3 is CASSDLLAPSSYNEQFF. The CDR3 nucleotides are TGTGCCAGCAGTGATCTTCTAGCGCCCAGCTCCTACAATGAGCAGTTCTTC.

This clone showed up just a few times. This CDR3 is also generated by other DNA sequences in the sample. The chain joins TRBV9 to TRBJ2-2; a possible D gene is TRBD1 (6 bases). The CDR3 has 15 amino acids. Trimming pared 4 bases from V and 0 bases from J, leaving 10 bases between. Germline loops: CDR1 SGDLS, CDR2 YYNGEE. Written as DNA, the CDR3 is TGTGCCAGCAGCCCGTGGACAGCGAACACCGGGGAGCTGTTTTTT. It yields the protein CASSPWTANTGELFF.

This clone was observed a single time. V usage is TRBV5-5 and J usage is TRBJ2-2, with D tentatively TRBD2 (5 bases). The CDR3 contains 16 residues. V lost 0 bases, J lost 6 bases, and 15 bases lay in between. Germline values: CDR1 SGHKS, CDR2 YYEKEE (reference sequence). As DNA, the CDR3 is TGTGCCAGCAGCTTGGGCCTAGGGAGTTCCTCCGGGGAGCTGTTTTTT. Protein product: CASSLGLGSSSGELFF.

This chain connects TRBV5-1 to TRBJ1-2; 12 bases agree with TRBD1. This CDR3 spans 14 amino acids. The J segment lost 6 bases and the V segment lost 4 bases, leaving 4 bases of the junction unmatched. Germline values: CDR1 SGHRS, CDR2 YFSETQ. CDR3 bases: TGCGCCAGCAGCGAGGGACAGGGGGCGAATGGCTACACCTTC. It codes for CASSEGQGANGYTF.

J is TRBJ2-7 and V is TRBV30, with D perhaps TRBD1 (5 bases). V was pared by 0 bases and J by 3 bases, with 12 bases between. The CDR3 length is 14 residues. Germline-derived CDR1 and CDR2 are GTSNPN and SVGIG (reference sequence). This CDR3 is CAWSVQGVSYEQYF. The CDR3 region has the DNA TGTGCCTGGAGTGTCCAGGGCGTCAGCTACGAGCAGTACTTC.

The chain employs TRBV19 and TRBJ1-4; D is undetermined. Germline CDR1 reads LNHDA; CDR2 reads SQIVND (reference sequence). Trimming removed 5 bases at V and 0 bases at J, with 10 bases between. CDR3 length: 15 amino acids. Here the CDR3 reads CASSGTGTTNEKLFF. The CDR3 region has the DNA TGTGCCAGTAGTGGCACCGGGACAACTAATGAAAAACTGTTTTTT.

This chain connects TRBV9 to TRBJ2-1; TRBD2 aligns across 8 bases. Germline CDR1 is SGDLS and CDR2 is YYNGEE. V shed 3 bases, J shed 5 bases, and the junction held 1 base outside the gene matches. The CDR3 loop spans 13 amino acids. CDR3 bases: TGTGCCAGCAGCGCACTAGCGGACAATGAGCAGTTCTTC. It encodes CASSALADNEQFF.

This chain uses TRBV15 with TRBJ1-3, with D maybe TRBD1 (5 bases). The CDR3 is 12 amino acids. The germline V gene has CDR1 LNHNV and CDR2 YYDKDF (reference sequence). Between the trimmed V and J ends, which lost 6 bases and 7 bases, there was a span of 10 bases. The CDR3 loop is CATRGAGNTIYF. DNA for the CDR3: TGTGCCACCAGAGGGGCGGGGAACACCATATATTTT.

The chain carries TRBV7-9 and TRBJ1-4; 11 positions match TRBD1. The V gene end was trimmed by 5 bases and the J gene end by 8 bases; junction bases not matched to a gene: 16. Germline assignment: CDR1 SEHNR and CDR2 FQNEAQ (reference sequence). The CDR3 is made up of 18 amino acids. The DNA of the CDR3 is TGTGCCAGCAGCGCAGGGACAGGGGGTTGGAACCTTGCCGAAAAACTGTTTTTT. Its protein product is CASSAGTGGWNLAEKLFF.

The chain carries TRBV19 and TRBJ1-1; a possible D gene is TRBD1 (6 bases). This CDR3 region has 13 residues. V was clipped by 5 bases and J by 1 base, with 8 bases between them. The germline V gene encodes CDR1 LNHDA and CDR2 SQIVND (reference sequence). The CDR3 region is CASSFRGNTEAFF. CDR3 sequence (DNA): TGTGCCAGTAGTTTCAGGGGGAACACTGAAGCTTTCTTT.

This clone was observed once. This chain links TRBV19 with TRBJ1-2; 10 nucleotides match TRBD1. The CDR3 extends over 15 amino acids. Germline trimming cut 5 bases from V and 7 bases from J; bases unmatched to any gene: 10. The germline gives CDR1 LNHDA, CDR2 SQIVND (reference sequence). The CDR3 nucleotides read TGTGCCAGTAGTCCAGACAGGGGGCACGCTTTTGGCTACACCTTC. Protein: CASSPDRGHAFGYTF.

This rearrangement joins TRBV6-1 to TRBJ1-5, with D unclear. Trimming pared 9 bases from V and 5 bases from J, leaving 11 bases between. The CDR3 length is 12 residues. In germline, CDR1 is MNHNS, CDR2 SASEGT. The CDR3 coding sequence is TGTGCCAGTTCGTGGGCTTATCAGCCCCAGCATTTT. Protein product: CASSWAYQPQHF.

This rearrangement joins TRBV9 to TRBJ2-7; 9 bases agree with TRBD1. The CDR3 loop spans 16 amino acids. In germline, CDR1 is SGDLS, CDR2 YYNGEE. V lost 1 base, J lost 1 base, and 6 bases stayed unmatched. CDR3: CASSVTPGQGSYEQYF. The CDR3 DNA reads TGTGCCAGCAGCGTAACCCCGGGACAGGGATCCTACGAGCAGTACTTC.

CDR3 residues: CAINRGTYGYTF. The CDR3 DNA follows: TGTGCCATAAACAGGGGGACATATGGCTACACCTTC. This chain uses TRBV28 with TRBJ1-2, with 8 nucleotides matching TRBD1. Trimming at V came to 10 bases and at J to 5 bases, leaving 6 bases not matched to a gene. This CDR3 has 12 residues. CDR1 is MDHEN, CDR2 SYDVKM, per germline.

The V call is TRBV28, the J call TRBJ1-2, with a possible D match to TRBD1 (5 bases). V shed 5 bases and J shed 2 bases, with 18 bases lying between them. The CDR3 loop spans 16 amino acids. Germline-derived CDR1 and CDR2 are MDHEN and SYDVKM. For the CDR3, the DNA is TGTGCCAGCAGTACACTGGAGGGGCGGTCGAACTATGGCTACACCTTC. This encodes CASSTLEGRSNYGYTF.

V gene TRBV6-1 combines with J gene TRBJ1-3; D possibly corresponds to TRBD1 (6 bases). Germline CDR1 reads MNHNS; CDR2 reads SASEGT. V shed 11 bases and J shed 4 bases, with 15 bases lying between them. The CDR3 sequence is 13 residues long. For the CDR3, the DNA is TGTGCCGTTAGAACAGGGTCAGGAAACACCATATATTTT. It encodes CAVRTGSGNTIYF.